The entry that follows covers one T cell receptor (beta chain) sequence. Its target is unknown. The data were obtained in a study of T cell repertoires in cytomegalovirus infection. Study-wide background: Through public TCR beta signatures, both CMV infection and matching HLA type were indicated.

General study findings and limits: Frequencies of public TCR beta families were cumulated, and this identified carriers of CMV plus the relevant HLA. CMV-specific HLA-C-restricted TCR beta clonotypes dominated the ex vivo response.

TCRdb re-analysed the reads in MiXCR, keeping a single row per CDR3 protein. The table lists 45,000 to 60,000 distinct CDR3 sequences, 20% to 25% of them singletons. V lost 7 bases, J lost 1 base, and 9 bases lay in between. CDR3 length: 13 amino acids. The receptor was derived from a human donor in good health (CMV status not recorded). Some clones in this sample may be carry-over from other donors' samples. This specimen consisted of CD8+ T cells from cultured PBMCs, obtained from culture after CMV antigen stimulation. The rearrangement uses TRBV12-3 or TRBV12-4 and TRBJ2-3; D uncertain. In DNA form, the CDR3 reads TGTGCCAGCATCGATCGAGGCACAGATACGCAGTATTTT. This gives the protein CASIDRGTDTQYF.